In its sample, the clone carrying this TCR beta chain was seen many times. Its target is unknown. The data were taken from a study of T cells after yellow fever vaccination. One entry per CDR3 protein, called by TCRdb with MiXCR from the 5' RACE reads. The sample holds 100,000 to 150,000 distinct CDR3 sequences; around 7.4% are singletons and the top ten take roughly 2.6%. Germline V lookup: CDR1 ENHRY, CDR2 SYGVKD. V gave up 11 bases and J gave up 5 bases; unmatched junction bases: 11. The CDR3 runs to 13 residues. General study results and limits: A minor fraction of clonotypes spanned both CD4 and CD8 compartments. There was a possibility that FACS-sorted repertoires contained abundant clonotypes contaminating from the bulk population.

The sequenced sample was CD4+ T cells sorted from PBMCs, obtained approximately 11 days after the first yellow fever vaccination. This receptor was identified in a man aged 18 to 29 who received the YFV17D yellow fever vaccine. This chain joins TRBV10-3 and TRBJ2-7, with 8 bases aligning to TRBD1. CDR3 bases: TGTGCCGCAAGCAGGGGGCTCGCCGACGAGCAGTACTTC. It is translated as CAASRGLADEQYF.